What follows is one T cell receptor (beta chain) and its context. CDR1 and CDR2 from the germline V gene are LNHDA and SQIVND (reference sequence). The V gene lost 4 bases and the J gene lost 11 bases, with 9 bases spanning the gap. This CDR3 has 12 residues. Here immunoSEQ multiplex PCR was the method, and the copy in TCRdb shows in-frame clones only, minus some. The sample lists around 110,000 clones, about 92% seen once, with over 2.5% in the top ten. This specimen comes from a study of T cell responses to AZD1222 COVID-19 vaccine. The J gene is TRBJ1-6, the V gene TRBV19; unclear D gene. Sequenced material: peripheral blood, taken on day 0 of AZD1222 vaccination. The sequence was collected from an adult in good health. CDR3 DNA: TGTGCCAGTAGTACTCCCGGGACACCCCTCCACTTT. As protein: CASSTPGTPLHF.